The 19 T cell receptor beta chains presented below share a single source sample, sequenced in a study of T cells after yellow fever vaccination. TCRdb re-analysed the 5' RACE reads in MiXCR, keeping a single row per CDR3 protein. The table lists 500,000 to 550,000 distinct CDR3 sequences, roughly a fifth of them singletons, with about 16% in the top ten. This specimen was PBMCs, taken more than 20 days after the first yellow fever vaccination. These TCRs come from a man aged 18 to 30 who received the YFV17D yellow fever vaccine.

The V and J genes are TRBV20-1 and TRBJ1-3, with TRBD1 as a possible D gene (6 bases). The CDR3 runs 16 residues. Germline CDR1 reads DFQATT; CDR2 reads SNEGSKA (reference sequence). V gave up 1 base and J gave up 0 bases, with 13 bases separating them. CDR3 sequence reads: CSARGGRTSSGNTIYF. CDR3 nucleotide sequence: TGCAGTGCTAGAGGGGGGCGGACGAGCTCTGGAAACACCATATATTTT.

This clonotype has ten or more counts. The chain has TRBV12-3 or TRBV12-4 and TRBJ2-3; tentative D call: TRBD2 (6 bases). Trimming took off 7 bases at V and 1 base at J, with 15 bases between the two ends. The CDR3 contains 15 residues. This chain's CDR3 is CASTNPERGTDTQYF. CDR3 in DNA: TGTGCCAGCACTAACCCGGAGCGGGGCACAGATACGCAGTATTTT.

This clonotype was recorded a few times. The chain is built from TRBV11-3 and TRBJ2-3, with D tentatively TRBD1 (6 bases). CDR3 size: 13 residues. The germline V and J ends were trimmed by 6 bases and 3 bases, with 10 bases remaining between them. CDR1 is SGHNT and CDR2 is YENEEA in the germline V gene. DNA of the CDR3: TGTGCCAGCAGGGGGGCCGGGACAGATACGCAGTATTTT. Protein: CASRGAGTDTQYF. Combining the CDR3 with reference TRBV11-3 and TRBJ2-3 gives the whole variable domain EAGVVQSPRYKIIEKKQPVAFWCNPISGHNTLYWYLQNLGQGPELLIRYENEEAVDDSQLPKDRFSAERLKGVDSTLKIQPAELGDSAVYLCASRGAGTDTQYFGPGTRLTVL.

This rearrangement joins TRBV18 to TRBJ2-1, with D perhaps assigned TRBD1 or TRBD2 (5 bases each). The CDR3 sequence is 15 residues long. CDR1 is KGHSH, CDR2 LQKENI, per germline. Trimming pared 5 bases from V and 8 bases from J, leaving 19 bases between. The CDR3 reads CASSVLRGAGHEQFF. CDR3 nucleotide sequence: TGTGCCAGCTCAGTTCTTAGGGGAGCTGGGCATGAGCAGTTCTTC. The full variable domain, completed using reference TRBV18 and TRBJ2-1, is NAGVMQNPRHLVRRRGQEARLRCSPMKGHSHVYWYRQLPEEGLKFMVYLQKENIIDESGMPKERFSAEFPKEGPSILRIQQVVRGDSAAYFCASSVLRGAGHEQFFGPGTRLTVL.

This clonotype showed up just a few times. The CDR3 DNA is TGTGCCAGCAGCCCACCTCCCCCGGGACAGGGGGAGGAGGCTTTCTTT. Translating gives CASSPPPPGQGEEAFF. The chain combines TRBV5-4 with TRBJ1-1; 11 bases match TRBD1. The CDR3 is made up of 16 amino acids. CDR1 SGHNT and CDR2 YYREEE come from the germline V gene (reference sequence). V shed 4 bases, J shed 11 bases, and the junction held 16 bases outside the gene matches.

This clonotype was counted between two and nine times. DNA of the CDR3: TGTGCCAGCAGCACCCCTAGCGGGGGCCCAAGGGCCTACAATGAGCAGTTCTTC. Protein sequence: CASSTPSGGPRAYNEQFF. This chain joins TRBV11-2 and TRBJ2-1; 10 bases match TRBD2. The CDR3 runs 18 residues. Germline loops: CDR1 SGHAT, CDR2 FQNNGV. With V trimmed by 5 bases and J by 2 bases, 12 bases remained unmatched.

The chain couples TRBV5-4 to TRBJ2-3; 8 positions match TRBD2. The CDR3 extends over 13 amino acids. Germline trimming cut 7 bases from V and 5 bases from J; bases unmatched to any gene: 6. CDR1 and CDR2 (germline): SGHNT, YYREEE (reference sequence). Here the CDR3 DNA reads TGTGCCAGCGAAGGAGCGGGGGTAGATACGCAGTATTTT. Its protein is CASEGAGVDTQYF.

This clonotype has at least ten counts. The CDR3 DNA is TGCGCCAGCAGCCTTCAGGGTAGTGGTGAAAAACTGTTTTTT. It translates to CASSLQGSGEKLFF. V gene TRBV5-1 combines with J gene TRBJ1-4, with a weak D call TRBD1 (5 bases). The CDR3 contains 14 residues. Germline V CDR1 and CDR2: SGHRS, YFSETQ. Trimming left V 4 bases short and J 7 bases short, with 14 bases between.

This clonotype was counted a few times. This chain uses TRBV4-3 with TRBJ2-4; unclear D gene. The CDR3 runs to 15 residues. V shed 0 bases and J shed 0 bases, with 6 bases lying between them. Germline V gene data show CDR1 as LGHNA and CDR2 as YSLEER. The CDR3 nucleotides are TGCGCCAGCAGCCAAGACTTTAAAGCCAAAAACATTCAGTACTTC. This codes for CASSQDFKAKNIQYF.

A few counts support this clonotype. V is TRBV11-1 and J is TRBJ2-5, with 10 bases fitting TRBD2. The CDR3 length is 18 residues. CDR1 SGHAT and CDR2 FQDESV come from the germline V gene (reference sequence). V shed 6 bases and J 4 bases; nucleotides not matched to a gene: 17. CDR3 coding DNA: TGTGCCAGCAGACCACCTAGCGGGGGAACTCCTAACGCAGAGACCCAGTACTTC. Translating it yields CASRPPSGGTPNAETQYF.

The rearrangement uses TRBV6-6 and TRBJ1-1; D gene ambiguous. With 2 bases removed from V and 5 bases from J, the gap between germline ends came to 6 bases. CDR1 and CDR2 from the germline V gene are MNHNY and SVGAGI (reference sequence). The CDR3 contains 12 residues. CDR3 coding DNA: TGTGCCAGCAGTTACGGGATAACTGAAGCTTTCTTT. Protein sequence: CASSYGITEAFF.

This clonotype has just a few counts. This sequence joins TRBV5-5 and TRBJ1-2; the match to TRBD1 covers 7 bases. Germline-derived CDR1 and CDR2 are SGHKS and YYEKEE (reference sequence). The length of the CDR3 is 16 residues. Losses at the gene ends were 3 bases for V and 0 bases for J; bases not matched to a gene: 8. CDR3 region: CASSSTGDQANYGYTF. In DNA, the CDR3 is TGTGCCAGCAGCTCCACAGGGGATCAAGCTAACTATGGCTACACCTTC.

V and J are TRBV21-1 and TRBJ1-4. TRBV21-1 is reported as a pseudogene. The CDR3 has 18 amino acids. CDR3: CASSEEVGRETTNEKLFF. The CDR3 nucleotides are TGTGCCAGCAGCGAAGAGGTCGGCAGGGAGACAACTAATGAAAAACTGTTTTTT.

This clonotype was counted only a few times. The gene calls are TRBV6-5 and TRBJ2-7; D is possibly TRBD1 or TRBD2 (5 bases each). Looked up from germline, CDR1 is MNHEY and CDR2 is SVGAGI. This CDR3 region has 15 residues. V gave up 5 bases and J gave up 2 bases, with 16 bases separating them. The CDR3 coding sequence is TGTGCCAGCAGTACGGGGACCGCGGTGGCCTACGAGCAGTACTTC. Translating gives CASSTGTAVAYEQYF.

V is TRBV5-1 and J is TRBJ2-5; TRBD1 might be the D (6 bases). CDR3 length equals 16 residues. Germline values: CDR1 SGHRS, CDR2 YFSETQ. Trimming took 4 bases from V and 0 from J, leaving 16 bases between them. The CDR3 DNA follows: TGCGCCAGCAGCGCCCATGGACAGACCTACCAAGAGACCCAGTACTTC. Its translation is CASSAHGQTYQETQYF.

This clonotype has more than one count but fewer than ten. The chain combines TRBV7-6 with TRBJ2-3; TRBD2 aligns across 10 bases. The CDR3 has 16 residues. With 1 base clipped from V and 4 bases from J, the junction kept 5 bases outside the gene matches. Germline V lookup: CDR1 SGHVS, CDR2 FNYEAQ. The CDR3 is CASSLEAAGGSDTQYF. Written as DNA, the CDR3 is TGTGCCAGCAGCTTAGAGGCAGCGGGGGGGTCAGATACGCAGTATTTT.

This clonotype was seen many times. The chain is built from TRBV7-2 and TRBJ1-6; D unresolved. Germline V gives CDR1 SGHTA, CDR2 FQGNSA. CDR3 length: 15 amino acids. Trimming removed 1 base at V and 4 bases at J, with 8 bases between. This chain's CDR3 is CASSLGPGYNSPLHF. Here the CDR3 DNA reads TGTGCCAGCAGCTTAGGTCCAGGTTATAATTCACCCCTCCACTTT.

V is TRBV12-3 or TRBV12-4 and J is TRBJ2-1; TRBD2 matches 10 bases. This CDR3 region has 16 residues. V trimming: 7 bases; J trimming: 2 bases; junction bases outside the gene matches: 8. CDR3 nucleotides: TGTGCCAGCACCTCGCTAGCGGGGGAGGCCTACAATGAGCAGTTCTTC. Translating it yields CASTSLAGEAYNEQFF.

The chain's CDR3 is CASGLSNTGELFF. The CDR3, as DNA: TGTGCTAGTGGTCTTTCGAACACCGGGGAGCTGTTTTTT. The chain combines TRBV12-5 with TRBJ2-2, with D unresolved. The germline gives CDR1 LGHNT, CDR2 FRNRAP. CDR3 size: 13 residues. Between the trimmed V and J ends, which lost 5 bases and 0 bases, there was a span of 4 bases.